These T cell receptor beta chains were read from a single sample in a study of T cell repertoires in cytomegalovirus infection. TCRdb re-derived calls from the reads in MiXCR, one entry per CDR3 protein. The sample shows 200,000 to 300,000 distinct CDR3 sequences, around an eighth of them seen only once. Sample: PBMCs. All receptors derive from a human donor in good health (CMV status not recorded). Some clones in this sample may be carry-over from other donors' samples. Each CDR3 is given with its conserved first and last residue. Fields, in order: clone size, V gene, D gene, J gene, CDR3 DNA, CDR3 protein. D genes are given only for firm matches. Not every row has a clone size; where given, it reads once, few, many or a size class.

>many|TRBV7-6|TRBD1|TRBJ1-1
TGTGCCAGCAGCTCAAGACAGGGCGGGACTGAAGCTTTCTTT
CASSSRQGGTEAFF
>few|TRBV6-6|TRBD2|TRBJ2-1
TGTGCCAGCAGTCTAGCGGGGGGGCCTATAAGGCGTAATGAGCAGTTCTTC
CASSLAGGPIRRNEQFF
>few|TRBV7-6|NA|TRBJ2-7
TGTGCCAGCAGCTTGGATCAGGGACACTACGAGCAGTACTTC
CASSLDQGHYEQYF
>few|TRBV2|NA|TRBJ1-5
TGTGCCAGCAGTGGTTGGCAGGGCCTAAATCAGCCCCAGCATTTT
CASSGWQGLNQPQHF
>NA|TRBV20-1|NA|TRBJ2-7
TGCAGTGCTAGAGATTGGCGACAGGAAGGCTCCTACGAGCAGTACTTC
CSARDWRQEGSYEQYF
>many|TRBV28|NA|TRBJ1-2
TGTGCCAGCAGTCGCTCGAGCTATGGCTACACCTTC
CASSRSSYGYTF
>many|TRBV7-2|NA|TRBJ2-2
TGTGCCAGCAGCCCGGGACCGAACACCGGGGAGCTGTTTTTT
CASSPGPNTGELFF
>NA|TRBV4-3|NA|TRBJ2-1
TGCGCTGAACCCCCCCCGCGTGTATATTACAATGAGCAGTTCTTC
CAEPPPRVYYNEQFF
>many|TRBV6-1|TRBD2|TRBJ2-7
TGTGCCAGCAGTACTAGCGGGACCTCCTACGAGCAGTACTTC
CASSTSGTSYEQYF
>many|TRBV19|TRBD1|TRBJ2-1
TGTGCCTCACGGGACAGGGGGTTGGCTCACAATGAGCAGTTCTTC
CASRDRGLAHNEQFF
>many|TRBV7-2|TRBD2|TRBJ2-2
TGTGCCAGCAGCTCCAATAGAGGCGGGAGGGGTACCGGGGAGCTGTTTTTT
CASSSNRGGRGTGELFF
>many|TRBV12-5|NA|TRBJ1-1
TGTGCTAGTGGTTTGTCGAGCCTCGGGGCCAGTTGGAACACTGAAGCTTTCTTT
CASGLSSLGASWNTEAFF
>NA|TRBV6-1|TRBD2|TRBJ2-2
TGTGCCAGCGAGGGGACTAGCGGGGTAACCGGGGAGCTGTTTTTT
CASEGTSGVTGELFF
>many|TRBV7-2|NA|TRBJ1-1
TGTGCCAGCAGCAGACCCGGGACCCACACTGAAGCTTTCTTT
CASSRPGTHTEAFF
>many|TRBV28|NA|TRBJ2-3
TGTGCCAGCAGTTCTCCCGCGGGCGTAAATACAGATACGCAGTATTTT
CASSSPAGVNTDTQYF